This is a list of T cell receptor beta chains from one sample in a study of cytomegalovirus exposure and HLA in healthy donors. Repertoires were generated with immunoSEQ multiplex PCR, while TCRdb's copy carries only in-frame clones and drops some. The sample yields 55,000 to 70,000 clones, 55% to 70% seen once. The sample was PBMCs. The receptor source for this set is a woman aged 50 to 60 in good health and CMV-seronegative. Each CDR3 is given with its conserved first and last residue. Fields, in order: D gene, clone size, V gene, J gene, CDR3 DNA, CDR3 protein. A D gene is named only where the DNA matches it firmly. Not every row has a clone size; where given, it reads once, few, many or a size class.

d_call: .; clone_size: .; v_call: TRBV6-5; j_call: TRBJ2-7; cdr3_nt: TGTGCCAGCAGTCGCCAGCCGCAGGGAACCTACGAGCAGTACTTC; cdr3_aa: CASSRQPQGTYEQYF
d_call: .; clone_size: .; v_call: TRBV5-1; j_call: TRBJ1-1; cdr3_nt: TGCGCCAGCAAAATTCATGGAGCGAACACTGAAGCTTTCTTT; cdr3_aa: CASKIHGANTEAFF
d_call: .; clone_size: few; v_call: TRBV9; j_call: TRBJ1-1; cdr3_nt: TGTGCCAGCAGCGTAGGTGATCAGGGTTGGAACACTGAAGCTTTCTTT; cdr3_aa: CASSVGDQGWNTEAFF
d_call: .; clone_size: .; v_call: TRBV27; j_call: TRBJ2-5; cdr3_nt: TGTGCCAGCAGTAAGATTACGCAGGGGCGCGAGACCCAGTACTTC; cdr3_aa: CASSKITQGRETQYF
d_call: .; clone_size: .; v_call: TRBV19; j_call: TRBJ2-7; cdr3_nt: TGTGCCAGTAGTATAGATGGTAGAGTCGAGCAGTACTTC; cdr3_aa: CASSIDGRVEQYF
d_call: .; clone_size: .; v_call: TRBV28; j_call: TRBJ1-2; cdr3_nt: TGTGCCAGCAGTAGACCGGGACAAGGGTCTGACTACACCTTC; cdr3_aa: CASSRPGQGSDYTF
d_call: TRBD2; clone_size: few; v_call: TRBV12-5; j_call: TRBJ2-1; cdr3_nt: TGTGCTAGTGGTTGGGGACTAGCGGGAAACAATGAGCAGTTCTTC; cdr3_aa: CASGWGLAGNNEQFF
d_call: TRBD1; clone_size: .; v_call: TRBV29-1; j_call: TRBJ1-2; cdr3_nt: TGCAGCGTTCCTCTAGGGACAGGGGGGTTCTATGGCTACACCTTC; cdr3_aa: CSVPLGTGGFYGYTF
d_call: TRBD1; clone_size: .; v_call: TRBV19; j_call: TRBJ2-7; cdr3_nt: TGTGCCAGTAGTAAAGGGACAGGAACTACGTACGAGCAGTACTTC; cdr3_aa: CASSKGTGTTYEQYF
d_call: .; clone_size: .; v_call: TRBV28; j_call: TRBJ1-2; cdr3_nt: TGTGCCAGCAGTCGTAGCGGGGCAGAAAGAGCCTATGGCTACACCTTC; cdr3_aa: CASSRSGAERAYGYTF
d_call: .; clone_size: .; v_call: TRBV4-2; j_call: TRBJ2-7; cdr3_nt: TGTGCCAGCAGCCAAGCAGGAAGAACCTACGAGCAGTACTTC; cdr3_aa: CASSQAGRTYEQYF
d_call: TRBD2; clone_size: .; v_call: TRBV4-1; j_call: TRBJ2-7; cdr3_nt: TGCGCCAGCAGCCGTGGACTAGCGTCTACCTACGAGCAGTACTTC; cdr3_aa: CASSRGLASTYEQYF
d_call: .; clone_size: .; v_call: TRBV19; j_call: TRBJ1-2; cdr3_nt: TGTGCCAGTAGTATCGGGGGTGGAGGCTACACCTTC; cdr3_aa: CASSIGGGGYTF